This T cell receptor (beta chain) derives from a study of cytomegalovirus exposure and HLA in healthy donors. Overall study findings and caveats: Being productive about 87% or about 30% of the time was typical of most TCR beta V segments in an earlier analysis. Relative to equally common others, HLA-associated TCR beta chains showed greater clonal expansion in a later analysis. There were reportedly fewer N-insertions in an Asian-associated ancestry cluster than the approximately 600-donor mean, in a later analysis.

Germline assignment: CDR1 LNHDA and CDR2 SQIVND (reference sequence). The CDR3 contains 16 residues. J gave up 1 base and V 6 bases, and 6 bases lay outside the gene matches. With regard to this clone: Its antigen is as yet unknown.

The PCR used 60 Vbeta and 13 Jbeta primers. Only in-frame clones appear in the TCRdb table, and some are missing; sequencing was by immunoSEQ multiplex PCR. This sample has about 160,000 clones, with 60% to 85% found just once. Sample: PBMCs. The V call is TRBV19, the J call TRBJ2-1, with 10 positions matching TRBD2. The origin of this receptor is a man aged 40-55 years in good health and CMV-seropositive. The CDR3 sequence: CASRRSSGRSYNEQFF. The CDR3 DNA reads TGTGCCAGTAGGAGGTCTAGCGGGAGATCCTACAATGAGCAGTTCTTC.